The subject of this entry is one T cell receptor beta chain. Its antigen is not known. This sample was included in a study of follicular helper T cells after annual influenza vaccination. Study-wide background: Days 0, 7 and 28 post-vaccination were the blood draw times.

In germline, CDR1 is MNHNY, CDR2 SVGAGI (reference sequence). Between the trimmed V and J ends, which lost 6 bases and 0 bases, there was a span of 6 bases. The CDR3 covers 13 residues. General observations from the study: Yearly vaccinations repeatedly recalled conserved clonotypes in ICOS+CD38+ cTfh.

The protocol was immunoSEQ multiplex PCR, while the TCRdb copy is restricted to in-frame clones and leaves out a portion. This sample yields about 15,000 clones, of which roughly 83% are seen a single time; 1.3% belongs to the top ten. The sample's time point: 2014-2015 season, 7 days after vaccination. Subjects lived in the community and lacked influenza vaccine within the prior 6 months. V gene TRBV6-6 combines with J gene TRBJ1-3; D is undetermined. The clonotype comes from an adult who received the influenza vaccine. The source material was CXCR5+ CD38- circulating T follicular helper cells from blood, sampled 7 days after influenza vaccination. Subset: circulating Tfh, non-naive CD4+CXCR5+PD-1+ (ICOS+CD38+ or ICOS-CD38-). This chain's CDR3 is CASRRDSGNTIYF. CDR3 sequence (DNA): TGTGCCAGCAGGCGGGACTCTGGAAACACCATATATTTT.